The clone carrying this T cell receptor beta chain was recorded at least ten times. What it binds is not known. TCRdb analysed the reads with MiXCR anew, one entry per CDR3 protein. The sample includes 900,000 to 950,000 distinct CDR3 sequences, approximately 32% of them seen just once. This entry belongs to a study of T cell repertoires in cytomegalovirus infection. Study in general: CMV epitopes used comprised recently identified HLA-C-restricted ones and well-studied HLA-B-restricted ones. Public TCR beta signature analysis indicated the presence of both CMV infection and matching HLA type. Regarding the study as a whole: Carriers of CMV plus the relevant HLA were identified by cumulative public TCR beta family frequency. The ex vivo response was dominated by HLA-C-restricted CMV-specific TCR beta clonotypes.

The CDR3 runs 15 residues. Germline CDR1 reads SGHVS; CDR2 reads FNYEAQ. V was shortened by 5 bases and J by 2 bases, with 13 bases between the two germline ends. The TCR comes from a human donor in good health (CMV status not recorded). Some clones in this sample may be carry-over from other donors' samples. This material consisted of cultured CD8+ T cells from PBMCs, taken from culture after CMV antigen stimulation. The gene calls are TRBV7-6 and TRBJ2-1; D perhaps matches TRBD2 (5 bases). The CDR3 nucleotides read TGTGCCAGCAGCCTTCCAGCGGAGGCCTACAATGAGCAGTTCTTC. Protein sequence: CASSLPAEAYNEQFF. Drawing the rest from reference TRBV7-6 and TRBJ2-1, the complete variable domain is GAGVSQSPRYKVTKRGQDVALRCDPISGHVSLYWYRQALGQGPEFLTYFNYEAQQDKSGLPNDRFSAERPEGSISTLTIQRTEQRDSAMYRCASSLPAEAYNEQFFGPGTRLTVL.